This paragraph reports one T cell receptor (beta chain). This clonotype was observed many times. Its recognized antigen is unknown. Qualities for individual bases were not recorded, and no much larger clone is one base off. The CDR3 spans 14 residues, from the cysteine through the phenylalanine. The sequence is cut down to CDR3 DNA, 42 bases in frame from base 1. For CDR1 and CDR2, the germline V gene (reference sequence) lists SGHKS and YYEKEE. Between the V and J ends, shortened by 0 bases and 2 bases respectively, the junction contains 5 bases. Set within a cohort of healthcare workers in London, UK, this nested case-control study involved weekly PCR testing of nasopharyngeal swabs along with blood sampling. Between 23 and 31 March 2020, the week of the UK lockdown, healthcare workers were enrolled and then followed up weekly for as long as 16 weeks. This entry comes from a study of early T cells in non-severe SARS-CoV-2 infection (TCRdb year 2021). With regard to the full study: Because TCR sequencing was done on bulk RNA from unsorted whole blood, the alpha and beta chains could not be paired.

The library was made by 5' RACE. The listed sequencing device is NextSeq 500. The TCR library protocol attached unique molecular identifiers to individual cDNA molecules to correct for sequencing error and PCR bias. Sequencing covered both TCR alpha and beta chains, and within each sample the abundances of alpha and beta sequences were tightly co-correlated. From the authors' description of their analysis: Decombinator V4 was used to annotate TCR sequences for V gene, J gene and CDR3. Expanded TCRs were defined as changing significantly between any two time points under a Poisson model with p below 0.0001. TCR abundances were normalised to the total number of TCRs sequenced in each sample and reported as counts per million. MAIT TCRs were defined by TRAV1-2 paired with TRAJ12, TRAJ20 or TRAJ33, and iNKT TCRs by TRAV10 paired with TRAJ18. VDJdb, accessed on 1 November 2021, was searched for TCRs annotated for CMV, EBV and SARS-CoV-2, and TCRs annotated for more than one antigen were excluded. TCRdb reprocessed the public reads (quality trimming at Q25 with fastp, clone calling with MiXCR) and kept in-frame beta chains. Here each entry gathers all rows of one CDR3 protein and keeps the most common genes and DNA. V and J calls and clone size were set by TCRdb, not the authors. For this sample the table gives about 40,000 distinct CDR3 sequences, of which over 4% were detected only once. In total, the top ten clones hold 4.5% to 6% of the sample.

What the authors observed across the whole study: VDJdb matching was skewed toward anti-spike CD8 responses and likely underestimated virus-specific expansions, missing private and CD4 specificities.

The sequenced material came from whole blood. The receptor's source is an adult who was a healthcare worker with PCR-confirmed SARS-CoV-2 infection or an uninfected control (not recorded which). Recombination linked TRBV5-5 to TRBJ2-2, with no confidently assigned D gene. The base sequence is TGTGCCAGCAGCTTGGGGGTCAACACCGGGGAGCTGTTTTTT. Its protein reads: CASSLGVNTGELFF.